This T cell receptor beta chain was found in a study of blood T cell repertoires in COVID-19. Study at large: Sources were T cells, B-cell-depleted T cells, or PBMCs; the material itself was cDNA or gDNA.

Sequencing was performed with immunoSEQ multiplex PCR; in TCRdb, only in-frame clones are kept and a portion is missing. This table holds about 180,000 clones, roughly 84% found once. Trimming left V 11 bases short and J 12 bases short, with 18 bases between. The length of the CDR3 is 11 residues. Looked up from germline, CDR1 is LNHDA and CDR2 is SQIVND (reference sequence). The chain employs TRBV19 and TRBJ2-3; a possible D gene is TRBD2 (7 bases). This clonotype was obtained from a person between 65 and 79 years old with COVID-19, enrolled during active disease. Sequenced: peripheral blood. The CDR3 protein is CAPKGRGGQYF. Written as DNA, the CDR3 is TGTGCCCCCAAGGGTAGGGGGGGACAGTATTTT.